This TCR beta chain was observed in a study of glioma-infiltrating T cells. About the research overall: WHO grade II oligodendrogliomas or astrocytomas, plus non-recurrent WHO grade IV glioblastomas, were sampled. Dexamethasone exposure before glioma surgery was limited to six or fewer days. Blood libraries targeted roughly 4.5- to 10-fold coverage of 750,000 to 1,000,000 T cells.

Regarding this clonotype: Its target is not known.

Study-level points and caveats: Gliomas, especially low-grade, showed above-expected tissue-blood divergence; non-neoplastic patients showed below.

V dropped 0 bases and J dropped 5 bases, with 10 bases sitting between them. This CDR3 has 13 amino acids. Germline CDR1 and CDR2: DFQATT and SNEGSKA (reference sequence). The iRepertoire nested amplicon-rescue multiplex PCR amplified TCR alpha and beta CDR3s from RNA. TCRdb re-called the multiplex PCR reads through MiXCR, storing one row per CDR3 protein. Among about 380,000 distinct CDR3 sequences listed, around 38% were seen once. The specimen sequenced was glioma tissue, nonneoplastic brain tissue, or PBMCs (not recorded which). This TCR was recovered from a human donor with low-grade glioma or glioblastoma, undergoing nonglioma brain surgery, or in good health (not recorded which). The chain uses TRBV20-1 and TRBJ1-1; the D is unclear. The CDR3 DNA reads as TGCAGTGCTAGAGACCTAATGGGAACTGAAGCTTTCTTT. It encodes CSARDLMGTEAFF.